These T cell receptor beta chains were read from a single sample in a study of cytotoxic CD8 clonotypes in ibrutinib-treated CLL. The repertoire was sequenced with immunoSEQ multiplex PCR; TCRdb's copy has only in-frame clones and lacks some. This table holds over 150,000 clones, approximately 80% found once. Specimen: PBMCs, collected after 12 months of ibrutinib treatment. These receptors were taken from a human donor with chronic lymphocytic leukemia. CDR3s include the opening cysteine and the closing phenylalanine or tryptophan. D genes are given only for firm matches. Only part of the rows carry a size: once, few, many, or a class if the clone is expanded.

len	j_gene	abundance	d_gene	v_gene	CDR3aa	CDR3nt
16	TRBJ2-3	.	TRBD2	TRBV6-6	CASSYSASGGGGTQYF	TGTGCCAGCAGTTACTCGGCTAGCGGGGGCGGCGGTACGCAGTATTTT
15	TRBJ2-5	.	.	TRBV19	CASSASAPEVETQYF	TGTGCCAGTAGTGCATCTGCGCCGGAGGTTGAGACCCAGTACTTC
13	TRBJ1-1	.	.	TRBV5-1	CASSLNTNTEAFF	TGCGCCAGCAGCCTAAATACAAATACTGAAGCTTTCTTT
13	TRBJ1-1	once	.	TRBV27	CATSPRENTEAFF	TGTGCCACTTCCCCCCGGGAGAACACTGAAGCTTTCTTT
14	TRBJ1-2	.	.	TRBV16	CASSQSKTGGGYTF	TGTGCCAGCAGCCAATCGAAGACAGGAGGCGGCTACACCTTC
14	TRBJ1-2	.	.	TRBV5-4	CASSSPTGSYGYTF	TGTGCCAGCAGCTCCCCGACAGGTTCCTATGGCTACACCTTC
13	TRBJ1-5	few	.	TRBV4-2	CASSQDWHQPQHF	TGTGCCAGCAGCCAAGATTGGCATCAGCCCCAGCATTTT
14	TRBJ1-2	many	.	TRBV5-5	CASSLEEGRYGYTF	TGTGCCAGCAGCTTGGAAGAAGGGAGGTATGGCTACACCTTC
14	TRBJ1-1	.	TRBD1	TRBV10-3	CAISVNRGNTEAFF	TGTGCCATCAGTGTTAACAGGGGCAACACTGAAGCTTTCTTT
16	TRBJ2-3	.	TRBD1	TRBV11-2	CASSLDRTGSTDTQYF	TGTGCCAGCAGCTTAGATCGGACAGGCTCCACAGATACGCAGTATTTT
11	TRBJ2-4	.	.	TRBV30	CAGEGRNIQYF	TGTGCCGGGGAAGGTAGGAACATTCAGTACTTC
16	TRBJ1-2	.	.	TRBV19	CASSIMGSTRFYGYTF	TGTGCCAGTAGTATAATGGGGAGCACAAGATTCTATGGCTACACCTTC
14	TRBJ1-1	once	TRBD1	TRBV7-9	CASSLGRDRGPAFF	TGTGCCAGCAGCTTAGGGAGGGACAGGGGTCCAGCTTTCTTT
18	TRBJ1-2	.	TRBD1	TRBV5-5	CASSSVPGQGLGGAGYTF	TGTGCCAGCAGCTCCGTCCCGGGACAGGGCCTGGGTGGAGCTGGCTACACCTTC
14	TRBJ2-3	.	TRBD1	TRBV19	CASSITGGTDTQYF	TGTGCCAGTAGTATCACAGGGGGCACAGATACGCAGTATTTT
15	TRBJ2-1	.	.	TRBV27	CASSPGPSPERGQFF	TGTGCCAGCAGCCCCGGGCCTAGCCCTGAGAGGGGGCAGTTCTTC
16	TRBJ1-4	.	.	TRBV5-1	CASSVQGKGGNEKLFF	TGCGCCAGCAGCGTTCAGGGGAAAGGTGGTAATGAAAAACTGTTTTTT
12	TRBJ1-2	few	TRBD1	TRBV6-6	CASTETGGGYTF	TGTGCCAGCACTGAGACAGGGGGCGGCTACACCTTC
15	TRBJ2-7	.	TRBD1	TRBV28	CASLTSGTANYEQYF	TGTGCCAGCCTAACATCCGGGACAGCCAACTACGAGCAGTACTTC
19	TRBJ2-1	.	TRBD1	TRBV28	CASSFPGTGGSSGYNEQFF	TGTGCCAGCAGTTTCCCGGGGACAGGGGGTTCTTCAGGGTACAATGAGCAGTTCTTC
13	TRBJ2-1	.	TRBD2	TRBV2	CASSAREGGEQFF	TGTGCCAGCAGTGCCCGGGAGGGCGGAGAGCAGTTCTTC
14	TRBJ1-2	.	.	TRBV11-2	CASSLWGKGYGYTF	TGTGCCAGCAGCTTATGGGGGAAGGGCTATGGCTACACCTTC
14	TRBJ1-4	.	.	TRBV9	CASSVGRAEEKLFF	TGTGCCAGCAGCGTAGGAAGGGCCGAGGAAAAACTGTTTTTT
15	TRBJ1-1	.	TRBD1	TRBV5-4	CASSLDDRGHTEAFF	TGTGCCAGCAGCTTGGACGACAGGGGGCACACTGAAGCTTTCTTT
20	TRBJ1-5	.	TRBD1	TRBV7-8	CASSSRDRGRGGPIYQPQHF	TGTGCCAGCAGCTCCCGGGACAGGGGGAGAGGGGGACCAATATATCAGCCCCAGCATTTT
15	TRBJ2-1	.	.	TRBV19	CASTMGGAAYNEQFF	TGTGCCAGTACCATGGGGGGAGCAGCCTACAATGAGCAGTTCTTC
13	TRBJ2-5	.	.	TRBV6-6	CASGDRGRETQYF	TGTGCCAGTGGGGACCGGGGGCGGGAGACCCAGTACTTC
15	TRBJ1-3	.	.	TRBV6-1	CASSLGHFSGNTIYF	TGTGCCAGCAGCTTGGGACACTTCTCTGGAAACACCATATATTTT
15	TRBJ2-1	.	TRBD2	TRBV4-1	CASSQGSGGANEQFF	TGCGCCAGCAGCCAGGGTAGCGGGGGGGCGAATGAGCAGTTCTTC
10	TRBJ1-5	.	.	TRBV28	CASGSPAQHF	TGTGCCAGCGGCAGTCCGGCCCAGCATTTT
18	TRBJ1-3	.	.	TRBV30	CAWSVLGWGTLSGNTIYF	TGTGCCTGGAGTGTACTAGGGTGGGGTACCCTTTCTGGAAACACCATATATTTT
15	TRBJ1-2	few	TRBD1	TRBV2	CASSYRGSPNYGYTF	TGTGCCAGCAGTTACAGGGGGTCTCCTAACTATGGCTACACCTTC
13	TRBJ1-3	.	.	TRBV29-1	CSGEDRIGNTIYF	TGCAGTGGAGAAGACAGAATTGGAAACACCATATATTTT
16	TRBJ2-2	.	.	TRBV11-1	CASSSGRAMNTGELFF	TGTGCCAGCAGCTCTGGTCGGGCGATGAACACCGGGGAGCTGTTTTTT
14	TRBJ2-7	.	TRBD1	TRBV28	CAAFGQGHPYEQYF	TGTGCTGCCTTTGGACAGGGGCACCCCTACGAGCAGTACTTC
16	TRBJ2-7	.	TRBD1	TRBV4-1	CASSQERTGGSYEQYF	TGCGCCAGCAGCCAAGAAAGAACAGGGGGCTCCTACGAGCAGTACTTC
14	TRBJ2-1	.	TRBD2	TRBV5-8	CASGLAGGLNEQFF	TGTGCCAGCGGTTTAGCGGGAGGGCTCAATGAGCAGTTCTTC